These T cell receptor beta chains were read from a single sample in a study of cytomegalovirus exposure and HLA in healthy donors. The repertoire was sequenced with immunoSEQ multiplex PCR; TCRdb's copy has only in-frame clones and lacks some. In the table there are about 110,000 clones, approximately 79% of which are singletons. The sequenced sample consisted of PBMCs. The source is a woman in her 40s in good health and CMV-seropositive. Each CDR3 is given with its conserved first and last residue. D genes are given only for firm matches. Clone sizes are given selectively: once, few, many, or a class where the clone is expanded.

d_call,j_call,clone_size,v_call,cdr3_aa,cdr3_nt
TRBD1,TRBJ1-4,-,TRBV14,CASSQLQGGNEKLFF,TGTGCCAGCAGCCAACTACAGGGGGGTAATGAAAAACTGTTTTTT
TRBD1,TRBJ2-2,once,TRBV19,CASDSGGWRGELFF,TGTGCCAGTGACTCAGGGGGCTGGAGGGGTGAGCTGTTTTTT
-,TRBJ1-2,-,TRBV30,CAWSDVGGYGYTF,TGTGCCTGGAGTGACGTCGGTGGCTATGGCTACACCTTC
TRBD1,TRBJ2-3,-,TRBV25-1,CASRRTGVPDTQYF,TGTGCCAGCAGGCGGACAGGGGTACCAGATACGCAGTATTTT
-,TRBJ2-1,once,TRBV5-1,CASSLPLGGEQFF,TGCGCCAGCAGCTTGCCCCTCGGGGGTGAGCAGTTCTTC
-,TRBJ2-1,-,TRBV6-5,CASSNRRLGYNEQFF,TGTGCCAGCAGTAACCGGAGACTAGGCTACAATGAGCAGTTCTTC
-,TRBJ2-4,-,TRBV29-1,CSVEGLYKNIQYF,TGCAGCGTTGAGGGACTTTACAAAAACATTCAGTACTTC
-,TRBJ1-1,once,TRBV14,CAQAKQALSGAEAFF,TGTGCCCAAGCCAAGCAGGCCCTTTCAGGTGCTGAAGCTTTCTTT
TRBD1,TRBJ1-2,-,TRBV7-9,CASSRTGGDGYTF,TGTGCCAGCAGCCGAACAGGGGGGGACGGCTACACCTTC
-,TRBJ2-3,-,TRBV19,CASSIAGVADTQYF,TGTGCCAGTAGTATAGCGGGGGTTGCAGATACGCAGTATTTT
-,TRBJ2-7,-,TRBV7-6,CASSLQGYEQYF,TGTGCCAGCAGCTTACAGGGATACGAGCAGTACTTC
-,TRBJ1-4,-,TRBV15,CATSRGDSSTNEKLFF,TGTGCCACCAGCAGAGGAGACAGCTCAACTAATGAAAAACTGTTTTTT
TRBD2,TRBJ2-6,-,TRBV5-4,CASSYAGVNWANVLTF,TGTGCCAGCAGCTACGCGGGGGTCAACTGGGCCAACGTCCTGACTTTC
TRBD2,TRBJ2-5,-,TRBV4-3,CASSQDGRALGDQETQYF,TGCGCCAGCAGCCAAGATGGGAGGGCACTGGGAGATCAAGAGACCCAGTACTTC
-,TRBJ1-4,-,TRBV18,CASSLFSATNEKLFF,TGTGCCAGCTCACTTTTCAGCGCAACTAATGAAAAACTGTTTTTT
TRBD1,TRBJ1-6,-,TRBV5-1,CASSWDRNNSPLHF,TGCGCCAGCAGCTGGGACAGAAATAATTCACCCCTCCACTTT
TRBD1,TRBJ2-1,once,TRBV7-8,CASSSDRGREQFF,TGTGCCAGCAGCTCAGACAGGGGGCGCGAGCAGTTCTTC
TRBD1,TRBJ1-5,-,TRBV30,CAWSPRTGGYRSSNQPQHF,TGTGCCTGGAGTCCCCGGACAGGGGGCTATAGGAGTAGCAATCAGCCCCAGCATTTT
-,TRBJ1-1,-,TRBV4-3,CASRQAAGGQMNTEAFF,TGCGCCAGCAGACAGGCAGCCGGGGGGCAAATGAACACTGAAGCTTTCTTT
-,TRBJ2-3,-,TRBV7-2,CASSPSAQGIRITDTQYF,TGTGCCAGCAGCCCAAGCGCCCAGGGAATAAGGATCACAGATACGCAGTATTTT
-,TRBJ1-2,-,TRBV7-9,CASSSSGTYGYTF,TGTGCCAGCAGCTCAAGCGGCACCTATGGCTACACCTTC
-,TRBJ2-7,-,TRBV9,CASSVGQLSYEQYF,TGTGCCAGCAGCGTTGGACAGCTTTCCTACGAGCAGTACTTC
-,TRBJ1-2,-,TRBV6-6,CASSSRSGRQTYGYTF,TGTGCCAGCAGTTCCAGATCGGGTCGCCAGACCTATGGCTACACCTTC
-,TRBJ2-1,-,TRBV6-5,CASSSVAASSYNEQFF,TGTGCCAGCAGTTCGGTAGCAGCGAGCTCCTACAATGAGCAGTTCTTC
-,TRBJ1-6,-,TRBV5-4,CASSLEQGNSPLHF,TGTGCCAGCAGCTTGGAACAGGGTAATTCACCCCTCCACTTT
TRBD1,TRBJ1-6,-,TRBV11-2,CASSLTGRNSPLHF,TGTGCCAGCAGCTTGACAGGGAGGAATTCACCCCTCCACTTT
TRBD1,TRBJ1-1,-,TRBV6-5,CASRYPGQLRGEAFF,TGTGCCAGCAGGTACCCGGGACAGCTCAGGGGGGAAGCTTTCTTT
-,TRBJ1-1,few,TRBV9,CASSPPYVTEAFF,TGTGCCAGCAGCCCACCCTACGTCACTGAAGCTTTCTTT
-,TRBJ2-7,-,TRBV2,CASTALKGRRHEQYF,TGTGCCAGCACCGCACTAAAGGGGCGCAGACACGAGCAGTACTTC
-,TRBJ1-4,-,TRBV19,CASSLEGSTNEKLFF,TGTGCCAGTAGTCTCGAGGGTTCAACTAATGAAAAACTGTTTTTT
TRBD1,TRBJ1-1,-,TRBV2,CASSRTGMNTEAFF,TGTGCCAGCAGTCGGACAGGCATGAACACTGAAGCTTTCTTT
TRBD1,TRBJ1-1,once,TRBV6-4,CASSENRGHTEAFF,TGTGCCAGCAGTGAAAACAGGGGGCACACTGAAGCTTTCTTT
-,TRBJ2-1,-,TRBV5-4,CASSLHQRAYEQFF,TGTGCCAGCAGCTTACATCAGAGGGCCTATGAGCAGTTCTTC
TRBD2,TRBJ2-3,-,TRBV6-6,CASTSGGYEYTDTQYF,TGTGCCAGCACTTCGGGGGGATATGAATACACAGATACGCAGTATTTT
TRBD2,TRBJ2-7,-,TRBV15,CATRAGGGHEQYF,TGTGCCACCAGGGCGGGAGGCGGCCACGAGCAGTACTTC
TRBD1,TRBJ2-7,-,TRBV27,CASSSGQSYEQYF,TGTGCCAGCAGTTCGGGACAGTCCTACGAGCAGTACTTC
TRBD2,TRBJ2-1,-,TRBV6-1,CASSSTGTSSSEQFF,TGTGCCAGCAGTTCCACCGGGACTAGCTCTAGTGAGCAGTTCTTC
-,TRBJ2-5,once,TRBV25-1,CASSDPGNQEAQYF,TGTGCCAGCAGTGATCCCGGGAACCAAGAGGCCCAGTACTTC
-,TRBJ2-2,-,TRBV25-1,CASSGLDRPTGELFF,TGTGCCAGCAGTGGCCTCGACAGGCCCACCGGGGAGCTGTTTTTT
-,TRBJ1-2,-,TRBV18,CASSHRDGYTF,TGTGCCAGCTCACACAGGGATGGCTACACCTTC
TRBD1,TRBJ1-5,-,TRBV29-1,CSVGTGPQPQHF,TGCAGCGTTGGGACAGGGCCTCAGCCCCAGCATTTT
-,TRBJ1-4,many,TRBV6-6,CATTGGAKLFF,TGTGCCACCACGGGAGGGGCCAAACTGTTTTTT
TRBD1,TRBJ1-1,-,TRBV7-2,CASSFGGQGSTEAFF,TGTGCCAGCAGCTTTGGGGGACAGGGGAGCACTGAAGCTTTCTTT
TRBD1,TRBJ2-1,-,TRBV30,CAWSSQGADEQFF,TGTGCCTGGAGCTCACAGGGGGCGGATGAGCAGTTCTTC
-,TRBJ2-7,-,TRBV5-6,CASTFGGLSREQYF,TGTGCCAGTACCTTTGGAGGACTCTCCCGGGAGCAGTACTTC
TRBD1,TRBJ2-5,-,TRBV6-6,CASTHGGQGGQETQYF,TGTGCCAGCACCCACGGGGGACAGGGGGGCCAAGAGACCCAGTACTTC
-,TRBJ2-2,-,TRBV5-5,CASSSGPGSGELFF,TGTGCCAGCAGCTCTGGGCCGGGATCCGGGGAGCTGTTTTTT
-,TRBJ1-5,-,TRBV29-1,CSALSGIGQPQHF,TGCAGCGCCCTTTCAGGGATAGGCCAGCCCCAGCATTTT
TRBD2,TRBJ2-1,-,TRBV5-1,CASSLIRGGTYNEQFF,TGCGCCAGCAGCCTAATTCGGGGGGGGACTTACAATGAGCAGTTCTTC
-,TRBJ1-1,-,TRBV30,CAWRGYRNTEAFF,TGTGCCTGGAGAGGTTACAGGAACACTGAAGCTTTCTTT
TRBD1,TRBJ1-3,-,TRBV30,CAWGTGSTWNTIYF,TGTGCCTGGGGGACAGGCTCAACTTGGAACACCATATATTTT
-,TRBJ2-2,-,TRBV2,CASGKLKINTGELFF,TGTGCCAGTGGAAAACTAAAGATAAACACCGGGGAGCTGTTTTTT
-,TRBJ1-4,-,TRBV4-1,CASSQGQRGGKLFF,TGCGCCAGCAGCCAAGGCCAGAGGGGGGGAAAACTGTTTTTT
TRBD2,TRBJ2-2,-,TRBV7-2,CASSLKASGGLNTGELFF,TGTGCCAGCAGCTTAAAGGCTAGCGGGGGGCTGAACACCGGGGAGCTGTTTTTT